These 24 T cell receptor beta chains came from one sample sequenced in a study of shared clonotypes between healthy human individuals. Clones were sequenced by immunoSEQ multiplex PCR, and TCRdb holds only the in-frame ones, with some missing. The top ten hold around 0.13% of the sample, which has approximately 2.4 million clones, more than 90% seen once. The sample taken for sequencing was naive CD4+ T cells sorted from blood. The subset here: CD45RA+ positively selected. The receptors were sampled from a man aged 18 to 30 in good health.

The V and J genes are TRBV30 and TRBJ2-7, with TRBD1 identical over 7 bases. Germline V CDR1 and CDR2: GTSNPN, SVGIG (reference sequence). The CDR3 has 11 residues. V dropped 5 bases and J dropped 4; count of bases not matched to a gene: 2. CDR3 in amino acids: CAWQGQYEQYF. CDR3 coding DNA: TGTGCCTGGCAGGGACAGTACGAGCAGTACTTC.

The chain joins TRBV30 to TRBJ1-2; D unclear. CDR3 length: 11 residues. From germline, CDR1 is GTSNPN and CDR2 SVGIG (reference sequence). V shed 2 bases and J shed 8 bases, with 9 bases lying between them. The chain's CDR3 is CAWSFLGGYTF. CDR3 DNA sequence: TGTGCCTGGAGTTTCCTCGGGGGCTACACCTTC.

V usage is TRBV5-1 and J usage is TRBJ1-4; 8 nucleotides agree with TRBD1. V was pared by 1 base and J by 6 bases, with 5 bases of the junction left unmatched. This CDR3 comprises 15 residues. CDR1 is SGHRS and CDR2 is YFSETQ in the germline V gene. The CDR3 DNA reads TGCGCCAGCAGCTTGACAGGGGGTTTTCATGAAAAACTGTTTTTT. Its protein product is CASSLTGGFHEKLFF.

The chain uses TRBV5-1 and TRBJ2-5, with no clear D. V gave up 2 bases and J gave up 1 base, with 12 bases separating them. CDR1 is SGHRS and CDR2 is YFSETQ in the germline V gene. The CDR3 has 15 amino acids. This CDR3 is CASSLIMAIQETQYF. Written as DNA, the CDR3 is TGCGCCAGCAGCTTAATAATGGCGATCCAAGAGACCCAGTACTTC.

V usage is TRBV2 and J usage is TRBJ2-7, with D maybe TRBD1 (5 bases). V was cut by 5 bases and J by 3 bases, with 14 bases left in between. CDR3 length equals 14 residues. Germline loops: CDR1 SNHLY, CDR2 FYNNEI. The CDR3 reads CASSHPVDNYEQYF. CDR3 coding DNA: TGTGCCAGCAGTCACCCCGTGGACAACTACGAGCAGTACTTC.

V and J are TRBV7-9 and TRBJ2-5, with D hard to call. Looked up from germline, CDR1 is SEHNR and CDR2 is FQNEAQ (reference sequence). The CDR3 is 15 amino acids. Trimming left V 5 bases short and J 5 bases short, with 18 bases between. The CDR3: CASSTAGPTKETQYF. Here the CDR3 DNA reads TGTGCCAGCAGCACTGCCGGGCCGACGAAGGAGACCCAGTACTTC.

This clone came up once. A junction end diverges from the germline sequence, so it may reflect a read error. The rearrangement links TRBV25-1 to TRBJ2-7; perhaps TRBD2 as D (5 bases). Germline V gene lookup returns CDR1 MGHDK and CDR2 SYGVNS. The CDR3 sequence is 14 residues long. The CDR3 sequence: CASSDSGLSSEQYF. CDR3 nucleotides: TGTGCCAGCAGTGATAGTGGACTCTCCTCCGAGCAGTACTTC.

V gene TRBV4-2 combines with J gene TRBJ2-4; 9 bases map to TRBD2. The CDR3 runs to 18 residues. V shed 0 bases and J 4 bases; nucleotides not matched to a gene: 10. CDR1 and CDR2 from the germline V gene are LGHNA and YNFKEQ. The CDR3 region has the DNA TGTGCCAGCAGCCAAGAGGGGGCTAGCGGGGCAAAGAAAAACATTCAGTACTTC. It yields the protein CASSQEGASGAKKNIQYF.

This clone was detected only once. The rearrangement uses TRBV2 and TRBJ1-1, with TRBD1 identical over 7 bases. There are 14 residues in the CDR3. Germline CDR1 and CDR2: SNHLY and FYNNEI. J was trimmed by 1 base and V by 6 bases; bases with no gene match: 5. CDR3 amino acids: CASRKQGSNTEAFF. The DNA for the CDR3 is TGTGCCAGCAGAAAACAGGGGTCGAACACTGAAGCTTTCTTT.

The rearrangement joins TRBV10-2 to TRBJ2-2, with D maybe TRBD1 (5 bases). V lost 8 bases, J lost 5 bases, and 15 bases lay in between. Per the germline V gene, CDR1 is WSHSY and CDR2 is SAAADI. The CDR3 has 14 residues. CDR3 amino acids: CASGWADRTGELFF. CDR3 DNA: TGCGCCAGCGGCTGGGCAGACAGAACCGGGGAGCTGTTTTTT.

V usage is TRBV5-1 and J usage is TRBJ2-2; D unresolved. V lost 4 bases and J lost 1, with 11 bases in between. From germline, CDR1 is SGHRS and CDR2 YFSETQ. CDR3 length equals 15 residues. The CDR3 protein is CASSPGRLNTGELFF. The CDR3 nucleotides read TGCGCCAGCAGCCCCGGACGGTTGAACACCGGGGAGCTGTTTTTT.

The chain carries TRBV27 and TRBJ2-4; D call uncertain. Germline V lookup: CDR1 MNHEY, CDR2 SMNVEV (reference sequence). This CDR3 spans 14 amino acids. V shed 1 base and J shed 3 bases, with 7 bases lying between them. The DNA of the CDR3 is TGTGCCAGCAGTTTATGGGGTGTCAAAAACATTCAGTACTTC. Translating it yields CASSLWGVKNIQYF.

In DNA form, the CDR3 reads TGTGCCAGCAGTCCCTCGGGTAGCGGGAACCATGAGCAGTTCTTC. Translating it yields CASSPSGSGNHEQFF. V usage is TRBV27 and J usage is TRBJ2-1, with 8 bases aligning to TRBD2. The V gene's germline CDR1 is MNHEY and CDR2 SMNVEV (reference sequence). V dropped 5 bases and J dropped 8; count of bases not matched to a gene: 11. The CDR3 loop spans 15 amino acids.

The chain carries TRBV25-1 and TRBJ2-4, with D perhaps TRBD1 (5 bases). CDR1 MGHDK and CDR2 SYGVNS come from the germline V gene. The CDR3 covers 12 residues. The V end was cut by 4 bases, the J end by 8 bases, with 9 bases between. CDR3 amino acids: CASSGRADIQYF. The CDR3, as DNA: TGTGCCAGCAGTGGCAGGGCAGACATTCAGTACTTC. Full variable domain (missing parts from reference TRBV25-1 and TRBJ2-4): EADIYQTPRYLVIGTGKKITLECSQTMGHDKMYWYQQDPGMELHLIHYSYGVNSTEKGDLSSESTVSRIRTEHFPLTLESARPSHTSQYLCASSGRADIQYFGAGTRLSVL.

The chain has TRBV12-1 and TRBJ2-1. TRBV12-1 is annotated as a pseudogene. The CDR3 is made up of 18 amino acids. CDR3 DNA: TGTGCCAGCAGCCGGCATCCGGGACCCAATTCGACGAGGGATGAGCAGTTCTTC. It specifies CASSRHPGPNSTRDEQFF.

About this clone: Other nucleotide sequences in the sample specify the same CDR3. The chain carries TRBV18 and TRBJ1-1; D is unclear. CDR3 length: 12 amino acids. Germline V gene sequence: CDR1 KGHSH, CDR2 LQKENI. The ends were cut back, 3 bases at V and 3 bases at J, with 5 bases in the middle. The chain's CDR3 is CASSPSYTEAFF. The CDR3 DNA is TGTGCCAGCTCACCGTCTTACACTGAAGCTTTCTTT.

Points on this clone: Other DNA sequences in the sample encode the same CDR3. CDR3 sequence: CSARYNEQFF. In nucleotides, the CDR3 is TGCAGTGCTAGATACAATGAGCAGTTCTTC. The rearrangement links TRBV20-1 to TRBJ2-1; D uncertain. V dropped 2 bases and J dropped 4 bases, with 0 bases sitting between them. The CDR3 length is 10 residues. Germline CDR1 DFQATT, CDR2 SNEGSKA (reference sequence).

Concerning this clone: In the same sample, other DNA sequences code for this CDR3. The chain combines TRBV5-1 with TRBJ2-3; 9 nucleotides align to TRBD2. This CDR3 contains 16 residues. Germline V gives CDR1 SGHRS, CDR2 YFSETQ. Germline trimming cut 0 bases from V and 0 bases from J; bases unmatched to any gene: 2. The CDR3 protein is CASSLDLAGSTDTQYF. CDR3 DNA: TGCGCCAGCAGCTTGGATCTAGCGGGGAGCACAGATACGCAGTATTTT.

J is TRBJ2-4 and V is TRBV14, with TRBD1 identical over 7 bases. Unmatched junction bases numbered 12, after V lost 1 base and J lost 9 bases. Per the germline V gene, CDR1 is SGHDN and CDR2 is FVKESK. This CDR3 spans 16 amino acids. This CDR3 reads CASSQGPQGSLGIQYF. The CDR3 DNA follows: TGTGCCAGCAGCCAAGGTCCACAGGGGAGTTTGGGCATTCAGTACTTC.

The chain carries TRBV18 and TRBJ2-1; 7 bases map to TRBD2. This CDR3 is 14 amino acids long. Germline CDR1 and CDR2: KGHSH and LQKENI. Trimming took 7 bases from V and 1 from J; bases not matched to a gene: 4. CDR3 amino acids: CASWAGVSYNEQFF. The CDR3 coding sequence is TGTGCCAGCTGGGCGGGAGTTTCCTACAATGAGCAGTTCTTC.

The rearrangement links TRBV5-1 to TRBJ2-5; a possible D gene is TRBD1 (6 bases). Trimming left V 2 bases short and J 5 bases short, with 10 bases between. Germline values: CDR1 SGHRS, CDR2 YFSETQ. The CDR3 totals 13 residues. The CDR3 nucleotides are TGCGCCAGCAGCTTAGGGGACACGGAGACCCAGTACTTC. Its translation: CASSLGDTETQYF.

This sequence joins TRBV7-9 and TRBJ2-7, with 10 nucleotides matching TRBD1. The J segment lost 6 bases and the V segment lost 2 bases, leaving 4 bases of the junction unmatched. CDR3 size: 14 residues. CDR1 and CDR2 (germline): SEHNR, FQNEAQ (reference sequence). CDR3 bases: TGTGCCAGCAGCTTAACCGGGACAGGGGTCGAGCAGTACTTC. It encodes CASSLTGTGVEQYF.

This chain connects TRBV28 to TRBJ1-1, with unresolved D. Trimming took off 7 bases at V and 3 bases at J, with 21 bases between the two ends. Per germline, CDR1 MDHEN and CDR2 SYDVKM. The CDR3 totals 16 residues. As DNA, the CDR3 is TGTGCCAGCACTACCCCCTCTCCAGCGACCTACACTGAAGCTTTCTTT. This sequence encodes CASTTPSPATYTEAFF.

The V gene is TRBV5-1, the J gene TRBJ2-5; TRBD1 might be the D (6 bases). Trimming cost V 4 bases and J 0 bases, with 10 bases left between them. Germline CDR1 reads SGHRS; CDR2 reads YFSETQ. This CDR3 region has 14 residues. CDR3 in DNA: TGCGCCAGCAGCCGCGACAGGAACCAAGAGACCCAGTACTTC. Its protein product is CASSRDRNQETQYF.